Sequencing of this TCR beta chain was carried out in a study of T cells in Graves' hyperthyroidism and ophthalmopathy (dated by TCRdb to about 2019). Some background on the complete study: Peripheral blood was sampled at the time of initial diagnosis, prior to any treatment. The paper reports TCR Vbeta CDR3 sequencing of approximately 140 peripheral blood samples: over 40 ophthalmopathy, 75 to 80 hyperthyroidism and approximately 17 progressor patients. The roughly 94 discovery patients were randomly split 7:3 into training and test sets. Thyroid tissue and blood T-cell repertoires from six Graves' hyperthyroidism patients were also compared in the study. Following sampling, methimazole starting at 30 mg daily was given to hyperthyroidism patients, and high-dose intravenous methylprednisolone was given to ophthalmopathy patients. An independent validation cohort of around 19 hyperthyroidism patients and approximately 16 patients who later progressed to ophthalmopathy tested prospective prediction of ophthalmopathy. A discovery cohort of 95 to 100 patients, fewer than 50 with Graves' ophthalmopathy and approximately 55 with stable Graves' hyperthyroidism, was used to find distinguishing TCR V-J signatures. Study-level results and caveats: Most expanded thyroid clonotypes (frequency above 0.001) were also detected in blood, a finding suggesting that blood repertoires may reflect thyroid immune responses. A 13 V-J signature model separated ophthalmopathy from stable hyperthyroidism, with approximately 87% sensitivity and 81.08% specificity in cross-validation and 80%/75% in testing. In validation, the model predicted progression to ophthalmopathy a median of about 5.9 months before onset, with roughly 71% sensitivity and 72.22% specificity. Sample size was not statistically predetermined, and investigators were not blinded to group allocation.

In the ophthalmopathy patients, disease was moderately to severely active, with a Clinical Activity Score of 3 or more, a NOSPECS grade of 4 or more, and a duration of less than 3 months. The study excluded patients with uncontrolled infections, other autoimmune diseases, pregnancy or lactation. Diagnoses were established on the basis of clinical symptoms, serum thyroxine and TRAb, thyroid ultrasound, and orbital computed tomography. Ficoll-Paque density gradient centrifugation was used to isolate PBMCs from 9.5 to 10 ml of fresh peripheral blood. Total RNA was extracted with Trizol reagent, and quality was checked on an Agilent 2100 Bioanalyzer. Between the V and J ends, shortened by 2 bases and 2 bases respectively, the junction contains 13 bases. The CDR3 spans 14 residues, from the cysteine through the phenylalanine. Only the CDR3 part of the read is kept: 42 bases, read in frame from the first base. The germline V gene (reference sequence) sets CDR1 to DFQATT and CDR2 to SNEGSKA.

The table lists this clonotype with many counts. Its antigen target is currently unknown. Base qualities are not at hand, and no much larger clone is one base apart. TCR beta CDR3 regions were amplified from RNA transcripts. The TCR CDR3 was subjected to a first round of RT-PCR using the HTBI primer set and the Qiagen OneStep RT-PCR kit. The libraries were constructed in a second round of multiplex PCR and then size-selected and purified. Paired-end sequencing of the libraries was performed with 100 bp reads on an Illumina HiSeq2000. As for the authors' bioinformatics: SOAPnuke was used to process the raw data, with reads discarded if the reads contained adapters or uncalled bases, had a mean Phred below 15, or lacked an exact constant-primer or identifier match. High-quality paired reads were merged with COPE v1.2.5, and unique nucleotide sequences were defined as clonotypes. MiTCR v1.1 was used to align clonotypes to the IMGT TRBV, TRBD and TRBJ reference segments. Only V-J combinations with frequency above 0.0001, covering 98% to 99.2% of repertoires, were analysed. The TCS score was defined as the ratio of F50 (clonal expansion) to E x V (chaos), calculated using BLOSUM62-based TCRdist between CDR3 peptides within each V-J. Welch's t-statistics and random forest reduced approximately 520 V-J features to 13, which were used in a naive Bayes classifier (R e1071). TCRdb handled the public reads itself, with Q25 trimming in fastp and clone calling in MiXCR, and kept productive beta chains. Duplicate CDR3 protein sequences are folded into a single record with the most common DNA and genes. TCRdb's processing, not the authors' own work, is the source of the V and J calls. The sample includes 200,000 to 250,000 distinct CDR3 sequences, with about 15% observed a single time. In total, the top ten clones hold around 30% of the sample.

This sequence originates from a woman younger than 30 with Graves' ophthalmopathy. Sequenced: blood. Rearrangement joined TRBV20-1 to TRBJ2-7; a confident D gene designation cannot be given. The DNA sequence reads TGCAGTGCTAGACTTAGTAGGGCCACCTACGAGCAGTACTTC. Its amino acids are CSARLSRATYEQYF.